The source of this TCR beta chain is a study of CD8 T cells in Susac syndrome. The germline gives CDR1 SGHTA, CDR2 FQGNSA. V dropped 7 bases and J dropped 4; count of bases not matched to a gene: 5. The CDR3 is 15 amino acids. An amount of RNA that ranged from about 0.45 to 1 ug was reverse transcribed with random hexamers. Multiplex immunoSEQ PCR targeted 54 Vbeta and 13 Jbeta TCR beta segments. From the immunoSEQ multiplex PCR reads, TCRdb called clonotypes with MiXCR, one entry per CDR3 protein. The sample includes some 180,000 distinct CDR3 sequences, about 95% seen only once; the top ten take 0.1%. In regard to this clonotype: The antigen is not known.

General observations from the study: It was acknowledged by the study that relatively few individuals were included in its TCR sequencing and HLA analysis.

Input material: CD4+ T cells from PBMCs. This clonotype was obtained from a human donor in good health. V usage is TRBV7-2 and J usage is TRBJ2-3; 13 bases map to TRBD2. The chain's CDR3 is CASIKLAGGADTQYF. CDR3 DNA: TGTGCCAGCATCAAACTAGCGGGAGGGGCAGATACGCAGTATTTT.